These 21 T cell receptor beta chains were all obtained from the same sample, sequenced in a study of human versus mouse CDR3 diversity and MHC coevolution. The repertoire was sequenced with immunoSEQ multiplex PCR; TCRdb's copy has only in-frame clones and lacks some. The sample records about 83,000 clones, about 90% being singletons. Sequencing was done on a sample of naive CD4+ T cells from blood. The subset is: CD45RO-negative CD62L-positive naive CD4 T cells. The receptors come from a person between 25 and 69 years old in good health.

The rearrangement uses TRBV5-1 and TRBJ2-3, with 7 bases matching TRBD2. The germline V gene encodes CDR1 SGHRS and CDR2 YFSETQ. Trimming took 1 base from V and 2 from J; bases not matched to a gene: 4. The CDR3 extends over 15 amino acids. The CDR3 DNA reads as TGCGCCAGCAGCTTGTACAGCGGGAACACAGATACGCAGTATTTT. Translating gives CASSLYSGNTDTQYF.

The chain carries TRBV18 and TRBJ2-2, with a possible D match to TRBD1 (5 bases). The CDR3 is 17 residues long. Trimming stripped 2 bases from V and 0 bases from J, with 13 bases between. Germline-derived CDR1 and CDR2 are KGHSH and LQKENI. The CDR3 region is CASSPESWGSNTGELFF. The CDR3 nucleotides read TGTGCCAGCTCACCAGAGTCGTGGGGCTCGAACACCGGGGAGCTGTTTTTT.

This sequence joins TRBV18 and TRBJ1-3; TRBD1 might be the D (6 bases). The V end was cut by 3 bases, the J end by 2 bases, with 23 bases between. Germline V lookup: CDR1 KGHSH, CDR2 LQKENI. This CDR3 contains 19 residues. The CDR3 loop reads CASSPRGVWTVNAGNTIYF. The CDR3 DNA reads as TGTGCCAGCTCACCTCGTGGGGTTTGGACAGTCAACGCTGGAAACACCATATATTTT.

This clone came up a few times. The rearrangement uses TRBV19 and TRBJ1-2; tentatively, D is TRBD1 (6 bases). Germline V gene data show CDR1 as LNHDA and CDR2 as SQIVND (reference sequence). Trimming pared 8 bases from V and 2 bases from J, leaving 15 bases between. The CDR3 is made up of 14 amino acids. DNA for the CDR3: TGTGCCAGTCGTGGGACACAGGGAAACTATGGCTACACCTTC. This gives the protein CASRGTQGNYGYTF.

The chain carries TRBV6-1 and TRBJ2-3; maybe TRBD2 (6 bases). This CDR3 spans 15 amino acids. The V end was cut by 4 bases, the J end by 1 base, with 12 bases between. Germline V CDR1 and CDR2: MNHNS, SASEGT. This CDR3 reads CASSAGASRTDTQYF. DNA of the CDR3: TGTGCCAGCAGTGCGGGAGCGAGCCGCACAGATACGCAGTATTTT.

This clone was recorded only once. This chain joins TRBV7-6 and TRBJ1-1; 9 positions match TRBD1. CDR1 SGHVS and CDR2 FNYEAQ come from the germline V gene. The CDR3 extends over 15 amino acids. Trimming took 4 bases from V and 1 from J; bases not matched to a gene: 4. CDR3 sequence: CASSSLGQGNTEAFF. CDR3 in DNA: TGTGCCAGCAGCTCCCTGGGACAGGGGAACACTGAAGCTTTCTTT.

V gene TRBV10-3 combines with J gene TRBJ1-2; 8 nucleotides match TRBD1. After removal of 0 bases from V and 6 bases from J, the junction contained 12 bases not matched to a gene. CDR1 is ENHRY, CDR2 SYGVKD, per germline. This CDR3 spans 17 amino acids. The CDR3 bases are TGTGCCATCAGTGAGTCGTTTCCAGGGGGCGAGGGCGATGGCTACACCTTC. This translates into CAISESFPGGEGDGYTF.

The chain couples TRBV11-2 to TRBJ2-3; 12 positions agree with TRBD2. V lost 5 bases, J lost 0 bases, and 9 bases stayed unmatched. This CDR3 region has 18 residues. Germline values: CDR1 SGHAT, CDR2 FQNNGV. CDR3: CASSAGLAGRSSTDTQYF. The CDR3 region has the DNA TGTGCCAGCAGCGCCGGACTAGCGGGGCGCTCTAGCACAGATACGCAGTATTTT.

This rearrangement joins TRBV29-1 to TRBJ2-1, with 11 bases identical to TRBD1. Germline CDR1 and CDR2: SQVTM and ANQGSEA. The CDR3 length is 16 residues. V dropped 4 bases and J dropped 9; count of bases not matched to a gene: 14. DNA for the CDR3: TGCAGCGTTGCCGGGACAGGGGGAAAGCAGATTCGTGAGCAGTTCTTC. This codes for CSVAGTGGKQIREQFF.

The rearrangement uses TRBV5-1 and TRBJ2-3, with a tentative D call TRBD2 (5 bases). The germline gives CDR1 SGHRS, CDR2 YFSETQ. With 4 bases removed from V and 0 bases from J, the gap between germline ends came to 18 bases. The CDR3 contains 17 residues. The CDR3 sequence is CASSLSALAPSTDTQYF. For the CDR3, the DNA is TGCGCCAGCAGCCTCTCCGCCCTAGCTCCAAGCACAGATACGCAGTATTTT.

This rearrangement joins TRBV5-1 to TRBJ2-5, with D unclear. The V and J ends lost 5 bases and 3 bases respectively, with 11 bases between them. The length of the CDR3 is 13 residues. The germline V gene encodes CDR1 SGHRS and CDR2 YFSETQ. In nucleotides, the CDR3 is TGCGCCAGCAGGATACAGAGCAAAGAGACCCAGTACTTC. Protein sequence: CASRIQSKETQYF.

This chain joins TRBV19 and TRBJ1-2; TRBD1 matches 9 bases. The CDR3 sequence is 15 residues long. Germline values: CDR1 LNHDA, CDR2 SQIVND (reference sequence). V trimming: 4 bases; J trimming: 3 bases; junction bases outside the gene matches: 6. The CDR3 DNA is TGTGCCAGTAGTACCACAGGGGGCGCAGACTATGGCTACACCTTC. Amino acid sequence: CASSTTGGADYGYTF.

There are a few counts of this clone. The chain uses TRBV10-3 and TRBJ1-1; 7 bases fit TRBD1. In germline, CDR1 is ENHRY, CDR2 SYGVKD. V shed 6 bases, J shed 0 bases, and the junction held 4 bases outside the gene matches. The CDR3 covers 14 residues. The chain's CDR3 is CAIRRQGLNTEAFF. In nucleotides, the CDR3 is TGTGCCATCAGAAGACAGGGATTGAACACTGAAGCTTTCTTT.

The chain has TRBV5-1 and TRBJ2-7; D is ambiguous. Trimming removed 0 bases at V and 7 bases at J, with 5 bases between. Per the germline V gene, CDR1 is SGHRS and CDR2 is YFSETQ. The CDR3 runs to 11 residues. CDR3 in DNA: TGCGCCAGCAGCTTGGGGGCAGAGCAGTACTTC. This codes for CASSLGAEQYF.

Note on this clone: At one end, the junction sequence differs from germline, possibly due to a read error. V usage is TRBV18 and J usage is TRBJ2-3; 8 bases match TRBD1. CDR3 length: 16 residues. Germline V gives CDR1 KGHSH, CDR2 LQKENI. The CDR3 coding sequence is TGTGCCAGCTCCCCACGGGGACAGGCTGAATCAGATACGCAGTATTTT. Residues: CASSPRGQAESDTQYF.

Comment on this clone: The sample has other DNA sequences that encode this CDR3 too. The chain uses TRBV28 and TRBJ1-2; the match to TRBD1 covers 7 bases. Germline V lookup: CDR1 MDHEN, CDR2 SYDVKM. This CDR3 is built from 12 residues. Trimming at V came to 8 bases and at J to 8 bases, leaving 8 bases not matched to a gene. The CDR3 reads CASDGQAYGYTF. The CDR3 DNA sequence: TGTGCCAGCGACGGACAGGCCTACGGCTACACCTTC.

The genes are TRBV5-4 and TRBJ2-7, with 7 bases aligning to TRBD1. In germline, CDR1 is SGHNT, CDR2 YYREEE (reference sequence). The ends lost 0 bases at V and 5 bases at J; junction bases unmatched: 5. CDR3 length equals 14 residues. CDR3 sequence (DNA): TGTGCCAGCAGCTTGGATAACAGGGGTGACGAGCAGTACTTC. Encoded protein: CASSLDNRGDEQYF.

The CDR3 DNA reads TGTGCCAGCAGTGAAGCCGAAGAGACCCAGTACTTC. It specifies CASSEAEETQYF. V and J are TRBV2 and TRBJ2-5; no clear D. The CDR3 totals 12 residues. The ends were cut back, 0 bases at V and 3 bases at J, with 2 bases in the middle. Germline CDR1 SNHLY, CDR2 FYNNEI. The complete variable domain, with remaining parts taken from reference TRBV2 and TRBJ2-5, reads EPEVTQTPSHQVTQMGQEVILRCVPISNHLYFYWYRQILGQKVEFLVSFYNNEISEKSEIFDDQFSVERPDGSNFTLKIRSTKLEDSAMYFCASSEAEETQYFGPGTRLLVL.

The chain joins TRBV18 to TRBJ2-5; TRBD2 agrees at 12 bases. Germline V CDR1 and CDR2: KGHSH, LQKENI. The CDR3 covers 15 residues. V was pared by 4 bases and J by 4 bases, with 4 bases of the junction left unmatched. The CDR3 DNA is TGTGCCAGCTCACTGCGACTAGCGGGAGTAGAGACCCAGTACTTC. This sequence encodes CASSLRLAGVETQYF.

The gene calls are TRBV30 and TRBJ1-6; D unresolved. This CDR3 comprises 13 residues. Germline V CDR1 and CDR2: GTSNPN, SVGIG (reference sequence). Written as DNA, the CDR3 is TGTGGGGCGCAGGCGTTGTATAATTCACCCCTCCACTTT. Protein sequence: CGAQALYNSPLHF.

The chain carries TRBV28 and TRBJ2-2, with TRBD1 as a possible D gene (5 bases). Germline-derived CDR1 and CDR2 are MDHEN and SYDVKM. Trimming removed 3 bases at V and 6 bases at J, with 17 bases between. This CDR3 region has 16 residues. The CDR3 DNA follows: TGTGCCAGCAGTTTCGGTGGGCAGGGCGGCGCCGGGGAGCTGTTTTTT. This gives the protein CASSFGGQGGAGELFF.